The 28 T cell receptor beta chains below all came from one sample that was sequenced in a study of blood T cell repertoires in COVID-19. Clones were read by immunoSEQ multiplex PCR, and TCRdb kept only the in-frame ones, dropping some. The sample records about 120,000 clones, almost 70% being singletons. The sequenced material came from peripheral blood. These receptors were obtained from a woman between 65 and 79 years old with acute or convalescent COVID-19.

The rearrangement joins TRBV10-3 to TRBJ2-3; 7 bases are shared with TRBD2. The V and J ends lost 7 bases and 6 bases, in that order; junction bases with no gene match: 13. The CDR3 extends over 15 amino acids. Germline V CDR1 and CDR2: ENHRY, SYGVKD. CDR3 nucleotides: TGTGCCATCAAGTTCGGACCGGGGGGAGCCGATACGCAGTATTTT. This sequence encodes CAIKFGPGGADTQYF.

This clone was observed at least ten times. The gene calls are TRBV6-5 and TRBJ2-7; TRBD1 matches 11 bases. The CDR3 has 15 residues. V gave up 2 bases and J gave up 3 bases; unmatched junction bases: 3. CDR1 and CDR2 (germline): MNHEY, SVGAGI. DNA for the CDR3: TGTGCCAGCAGTTACGGGACAGGGGGGATCTACGAGCAGTACTTC. Its translation is CASSYGTGGIYEQYF.

The V and J genes are TRBV14 and TRBJ2-5; D not certain. The CDR3 sequence is 13 residues long. Trimming shortened V by 2 bases and J by 2 bases, and 6 bases separated the two germline ends. From germline, CDR1 is SGHDN and CDR2 FVKESK. The CDR3 nucleotides are TGTGCCAGCAGCCAATTCCTACAAGAGACCCAGTACTTC. Translated: CASSQFLQETQYF.

The chain has TRBV19 and TRBJ1-1, with 7 bases matching TRBD1. The germline V gene has CDR1 LNHDA and CDR2 SQIVND (reference sequence). V shed 1 base and J 8 bases; nucleotides not matched to a gene: 4. This CDR3 contains 13 residues. The CDR3 reads CASSIGQGREAFF. The CDR3, as DNA: TGTGCCAGTAGTATAGGACAGGGTAGGGAAGCTTTCTTT.

Only a few counts were recorded for this clone. CDR3 nucleotide sequence: TGTGCCACCAGGCTTGCGGGTTATAGCAATCAGCCCCAGCATTTT. Translated: CATRLAGYSNQPQHF. This chain connects TRBV27 to TRBJ1-5; no definite D call. Germline CDR1 MNHEY, CDR2 SMNVEV (reference sequence). The CDR3 runs to 15 residues. V dropped 10 bases and J dropped 0 bases, with 16 bases sitting between them.

V usage is TRBV5-1 and J usage is TRBJ1-3; D remains ambiguous. Looked up from germline, CDR1 is SGHRS and CDR2 is YFSETQ. The length of the CDR3 is 14 residues. Trimming took 3 bases from V and 4 from J, leaving 11 bases between them. The DNA of the CDR3 is TGCGCCAGCAGCTCCTTGTCGGGAGGAAACACCATATATTTT. Residues: CASSSLSGGNTIYF. Complete variable domain (other parts from reference TRBV5-1 and TRBJ1-3): KAGVTQTPRYLIKTRGQQVTLSCSPISGHRSVSWYQQTPGQGLQFLFEYFSETQRNKGNFPGRFSGRQFSNSRSEMNVSTLELGDSALYLCASSSLSGGNTIYFGEGSWLTVV.

This chain joins TRBV6-2 or TRBV6-3 and TRBJ1-6; maybe TRBD1 (6 bases). Trimming removed 2 bases at V and 7 bases at J, with 12 bases between. Germline values: CDR1 MNHEY, CDR2 SVGEGT. The CDR3 runs 15 residues. Here the CDR3 reads CASSYVGGANSPLHF. CDR3 coding DNA: TGTGCCAGCAGTTACGTTGGGGGGGCGAATTCACCCCTCCACTTT.

The chain is built from TRBV9 and TRBJ2-5; no clear D gene. The V gene lost 2 bases and the J gene lost 4 bases, with 15 bases spanning the gap. The CDR3 has 15 amino acids. Germline CDR1 and CDR2: SGDLS and YYNGEE. Here the CDR3 DNA reads TGTGCCAGCAGCGTGAGGCCGATAAGCCCAGAGACCCAGTACTTC. Translation: CASSVRPISPETQYF. Full variable domain (outside the CDR3, taken from reference TRBV9 and TRBJ2-5): DSGVTQTPKHLITATGQRVTLRCSPRSGDLSVYWYQQSLDQGLQFLIQYYNGEERAKGNILERFSAQQFPDLHSELNLSSLELGDSALYFCASSVRPISPETQYFGPGTRLLVL.

The chain employs TRBV6-1 and TRBJ1-2; D is possibly TRBD1 (6 bases). V shed 0 bases and J shed 6 bases, with 14 bases lying between them. CDR3 length: 15 residues. Per the germline V gene, CDR1 is MNHNS and CDR2 is SASEGT. The CDR3 DNA sequence: TGTGCCAGCAGTGAAGCGAGGGGAACAGGGAATGGCTACACCTTC. It translates to CASSEARGTGNGYTF.

The chain employs TRBV7-2 and TRBJ2-3; D not resolved. This CDR3 is 15 amino acids long. Germline-derived CDR1 and CDR2 are SGHTA and FQGNSA. V lost 1 base and J 1 base, leaving 9 bases between the germline ends. CDR3 in DNA: TGTGCCAGCAGCTTAGATTGGAGTCGCACAGATACGCAGTATTTT. As protein: CASSLDWSRTDTQYF.

The chain combines TRBV3-1 (or the pseudogene TRBV3-2) with TRBJ1-3, with D possibly matching TRBD1 (6 bases). Between the trimmed V and J ends, which lost 4 bases and 4 bases, there was a span of 17 bases. Per the germline V gene, CDR1 is LGHDT and CDR2 is YNNKEL (reference sequence). The CDR3 contains 16 residues. The CDR3: CASSRDLGAAGNTIYF. CDR3 DNA: TGTGCCAGCAGCCGGGATTTGGGGGCAGCCGGAAACACCATATATTTT.

The chain employs TRBV4-1 and TRBJ2-7, with 10 positions matching TRBD2. The ends lost 5 bases at V and 2 bases at J; junction bases unmatched: 3. The CDR3 loop spans 14 amino acids. Per the germline V gene, CDR1 is MGHRA and CDR2 is YSYEKL. For the CDR3, the DNA is TGCGCCAGCAGCAACGGACTAGCGGCCTACGAGCAGTACTTC. It encodes CASSNGLAAYEQYF.

V and J are TRBV24-1 and TRBJ1-2; D is ambiguous. The germline V gene encodes CDR1 KGHDR and CDR2 SFDVKD. V was trimmed by 2 bases and J by 0 bases, leaving 6 bases between them. CDR3 length: 14 amino acids. In DNA, the CDR3 is TGTGCCACCAGTGATTACACATCTAACTATGGCTACACCTTC. Translation gives CATSDYTSNYGYTF.

This chain links TRBV11-3 with TRBJ2-7; D might be TRBD1 (6 bases). The CDR3 is made up of 12 amino acids. The V end was cut by 2 bases, the J end by 7 bases, with 9 bases between. Germline V CDR1 and CDR2: SGHNT, YENEEA. The CDR3 DNA sequence: TGTGCCAGCAGCTTAACAGGGAATGAGCAGTACTTC. Its protein is CASSLTGNEQYF.

The gene calls are TRBV4-2 and TRBJ1-5, with TRBD1 as a possible D gene (6 bases). Trimming shortened V by 0 bases and J by 2 bases, and 11 bases separated the two germline ends. The CDR3 extends over 16 amino acids. The germline gives CDR1 LGHNA, CDR2 YNFKEQ. CDR3 nucleotides: TGTGCCAGCAGCCAAGACAACAGGGTCGGCAATCAGCCCCAGCATTTT. Translating gives CASSQDNRVGNQPQHF.

The genes are TRBV19 and TRBJ1-2, with D perhaps matching TRBD1 (6 bases). V dropped 6 bases and J dropped 4 bases, with 18 bases sitting between them. The CDR3 totals 15 residues. CDR1 and CDR2 (germline): LNHDA, SQIVND (reference sequence). The CDR3 DNA follows: TGTGCCAGTAGCACCGCAAGGGGGATTGGCTATGGCTACACCTTC. Its translation: CASSTARGIGYGYTF.

This clone has only a few counts. The chain combines TRBV4-1 with TRBJ2-7, with D unresolved. The ends were cut back, 0 bases at V and 1 base at J, with 10 bases in the middle. Germline V gene sequence: CDR1 MGHRA, CDR2 YSYEKL. There are 15 residues in the CDR3. CDR3: CASSQDLARSYEQYF. CDR3 nucleotides: TGCGCCAGCAGCCAAGATCTGGCCAGATCCTACGAGCAGTACTTC.

The chain joins TRBV5-6 to TRBJ1-2, with 8 positions matching TRBD1. The CDR3 is 13 residues long. V gave up 4 bases and J gave up 8 bases; unmatched junction bases: 7. The germline gives CDR1 SGHDT, CDR2 YYEEEE. The CDR3 sequence: CASSPQQGGGYTF. DNA for the CDR3: TGTGCCAGCAGCCCCCAACAGGGGGGCGGCTACACCTTC.

The chain joins TRBV5-1 to TRBJ1-1; no definite D call. Germline CDR1 is SGHRS and CDR2 is YFSETQ. This CDR3 comprises 13 residues. The V end was cut by 7 bases, the J end by 4 bases, with 14 bases between. CDR3 in amino acids: CASASRRGTEAFF. The CDR3 region has the DNA TGCGCCAGCGCGAGTCGAAGAGGCACTGAAGCTTTCTTT.

This clone was seen a few times. The rearrangement links TRBV27 to TRBJ2-3; TRBD2 might be the D (5 bases). Germline assignment: CDR1 MNHEY and CDR2 SMNVEV (reference sequence). V dropped 0 bases and J dropped 3 bases, with 10 bases sitting between them. The CDR3 runs 15 residues. The chain's CDR3 is CASSLSPSGTDTQYF. DNA of the CDR3: TGTGCCAGCAGTTTATCGCCCAGCGGTACAGATACGCAGTATTTT.

The count of this clone is one. It is likely a read error, because the conserved phenylalanine at the end of the CDR3 is missing. It is unclear where the CDR3 begins or ends on the DNA, so no DNA is shown, and the CDR3 is as TCRdb lists it. V usage is TRBV6-1 and J usage is TRBJ1-4; the D segment call TRBD1 is taken from the table without a DNA check. Germline values: CDR1 MNHNS, CDR2 SASEGT. Counting both end residues, the CDR3 totals 13 amino acids. This chain's CDR3 is CASSEGGDSRFML.

V usage is TRBV5-4 and J usage is TRBJ2-3; TRBD2 matches at 11 bases. The CDR3 is 17 residues long. The trim removed 4 bases at V and 0 bases at J, leaving 7 bases unmatched. Germline values: CDR1 SGHNT, CDR2 YYREEE (reference sequence). DNA of the CDR3: TGTGCCAGCAGCGCTGGACTAGCGGGCCGTAGCACAGATACGCAGTATTTT. It specifies CASSAGLAGRSTDTQYF.

The chain employs TRBV25-1 and TRBJ1-5; maybe TRBD1 (5 bases). The CDR3 totals 14 residues. The V end lost 4 bases, the J end lost 4 bases, and 11 bases lay between the germline ends. From germline, CDR1 is MGHDK and CDR2 SYGVNS. CDR3 nucleotide sequence: TGTGCCAGCAGTGGGGCGGGACTTAATCAGCCCCAGCATTTT. Its translation is CASSGAGLNQPQHF.

This clone showed up just once. V and J are TRBV7-3 and TRBJ2-7, with 7 bases aligning to TRBD1. V dropped 4 bases and J dropped 5; count of bases not matched to a gene: 5. The CDR3 is made up of 13 amino acids. Germline V gives CDR1 SGHTA, CDR2 FQGTGA. CDR3 in amino acids: CASSSTGLDEQYF. The CDR3 DNA reads TGTGCCAGCAGCTCGACAGGGTTGGACGAGCAGTACTTC.

The chain joins TRBV2 to TRBJ1-5; 8 bases line up with TRBD1. Germline lookup yields CDR1 SNHLY and CDR2 FYNNEI. The CDR3 totals 14 residues. V lost 6 bases and J lost 7; bases outside the gene matches: 8. The CDR3 protein is CASRLQGVQQPQHF. As DNA, the CDR3 is TGTGCCAGCAGGTTACAGGGGGTTCAGCAGCCCCAGCATTTT. The whole variable domain, filled in from reference TRBV2 and TRBJ1-5, reads EPEVTQTPSHQVTQMGQEVILRCVPISNHLYFYWYRQILGQKVEFLVSFYNNEISEKSEIFDDQFSVERPDGSNFTLKIRSTKLEDSAMYFCASRLQGVQQPQHFGDGTRLSIL.

The chain uses TRBV4-1 and TRBJ1-5; 8 positions match TRBD1. Losses at the gene ends were 5 bases for V and 7 bases for J; bases not matched to a gene: 4. Per the germline V gene, CDR1 is MGHRA and CDR2 is YSYEKL. This CDR3 has 13 residues. CDR3 nucleotides: TGCGCCAGCAGCTCGGGACAGGACCAGCCCCAGCATTTT. Amino acid sequence: CASSSGQDQPQHF.

V gene TRBV2 combines with J gene TRBJ1-5, with 8 bases aligning to TRBD1. The CDR3 is 15 residues long. Germline V gene lookup returns CDR1 SNHLY and CDR2 FYNNEI. Unmatched junction bases numbered 5, after V lost 3 bases and J lost 4 bases. The CDR3 reads CASSDVDRVNQPQHF. CDR3 bases: TGTGCCAGCAGTGACGTGGACAGGGTTAATCAGCCCCAGCATTTT.

V is TRBV7-2 and J is TRBJ1-2; the match to TRBD1 covers 7 bases. CDR3 length: 13 amino acids. V gave up 5 bases and J gave up 4 bases; unmatched junction bases: 4. Per the germline V gene, CDR1 is SGHTA and CDR2 is FQGNSA. CDR3 residues: CASSGDRLYGYTF. CDR3 nucleotide sequence: TGTGCCAGCAGCGGGGACAGACTCTATGGCTACACCTTC.